This T cell receptor (beta chain) was identified during a study of cytomegalovirus exposure and HLA in healthy donors (dated by TCRdb to about 2017). A note on the overall study: In an earlier analysis of under 600 of the donors, 250 to 300 Gb of sequence data and roughly 100 million unique TCR beta sequences from roughly 200 million T cells were reported. Both class I and class II loci were covered by HLA typing, at four-digit resolution. High-throughput TCR immunosequencing, statistical association of individual TCRs with disease status, and machine learning were combined to predict cytomegalovirus infection status. Every discovery cohort repertoire had been produced on one sequencing platform. The aim of the study was to test whether cataloging public T cell receptors could identify signatures of past pathogen exposure. To decide whether each TCR beta V gene segment behaved as functional or pseudogenic, an earlier analysis of fewer than 750 of the donors relied on high-throughput TCR beta sequencing. Along with the roughly 670-subject first cohort, a separate validation cohort of over a hundred different subjects was used. About 300 gigabases of sequencing data and 70 million to 100 million unique TCR sequences made up an early release that covered several hundred HLA-typed donors. Among about 400 genotyped donors of the cohort, an average of about 240,000 unique TCR beta nucleotide sequences was sequenced per donor, of which about 20% were non-productive. Alongside the repertoire data, information on donor age, sex, ethnicity and CMV serostatus was compiled. A later analysis re-examined previously published TCR beta repertoires from more than 600 donors and added high-resolution HLA genotyping to investigate patterns of TCR occurrence. The study used immunosequencing to profile the T cell repertoires of approximately 650 subjects and linked those repertoires to cytomegalovirus serostatus. Of the approximately 400 genotyped donors, about 84% fell in the genetic ancestry cluster associated with self-reported Caucasian donors. Typing coverage varied by locus: 629-630 donors for A, B, C, DRB1 and DQB1; around 560 for DQA1; approximately 610 for DPA1; roughly 470 for DPB1. In a later genetic analysis, genome-wide SNP genotypes for about 55% of the 666 donors were used, and that subset was treated as a discovery cohort. Rather than using new phenotypic data, the later analysis identified candidate immune exposures from TCR beta sequences and from how often those sequences occurred across donors. Because of strong linkage in the cohort, roughly five DR-DQ haplotypes were treated as single units for association and clustering. Beyond this particular receptor, the publication reports: Only TCR beta chains were sequenced in this cohort, and the absence of alpha or paired-chain data limited detectable features. In a later analysis, HLA-associated TCR beta chains were found to be more clonally expanded and to have lower generation probabilities than equally common non-associated chains. V-gene and J-gene trimming of TCR beta chains was associated with a missense DCLRE1C variant in a later genetic analysis, and the association was replicated in an independent cohort. In an earlier analysis of under 600 of the donors, most TCR beta V segments were observed in productive rearrangements about 90% or about 30% of the time, broadly matching IMGT annotations. Most TCR sequences were seen in very few donors, while some public TCRs were found in many individuals. Specific HLA alleles were associated with about 17,000 TCR beta sequences at a false discovery rate of 0.05 in a later analysis. The study gave a list of more than 150 TCR beta chains associated with cytomegalovirus. According to a later genetic analysis, donors in an Asian-associated ancestry cluster had fewer N-insertions in productive TCRs than the roughly 700-donor mean. In a later analysis, TCR association rates were found to vary across HLA loci, with the most associated TCRs seen for DRB1 alleles and the fewest for HLA-C alleles. A later analysis reported that several top co-occurrence clusters appeared linked to parvovirus B19, influenza, CMV and Epstein-Barr virus. Because counts were too low, seventeen rarely observed V segments, including chromosome 9 orphons, were left out of the earlier analysis of a few hundred of the donors. According to the authors, the approach could potentially be generalized to other disease states and immunological phenotypes. The sequencing pipeline was judged likely to have produced a cluster of highly shared sequence variants as a technical artifact. Roughly uniform sequencing depth across donors was assumed in presence/absence analyses, although this assumption may not hold. CMV serostatus was the only immune exposure information available for the cohort. Some IMGT-functional V segments, including TRBV6-2 and TRBV6-3, could not be distinguished by the 87-base-pair reads and were therefore excluded. The classifier was reported to diagnose cytomegalovirus status with high specificity and sensitivity in both the original and validation cohorts. HLA typing was unavailable for some donors at each locus, so association tests used only the typed subset. A further reported finding was that TCR beta sequences accurately predicted the HLA-A and HLA-B alleles for most subjects in the first cohort. Strong co-occurrence of HLA alleles, especially DR and DQ, made assigning TCR associations to individual alleles difficult. Linkage disequilibrium might explain the correlated functional status among segregating V segments, but an unknown experimental factor could not be ruled out. A few of the identified cytomegalovirus-associated TCR beta chains were confirmed in vitro to be specific for cytomegalovirus antigens. According to a later analysis, most CMV-associated TCR beta chains appeared to be HLA-restricted, and the HLA associations seemed to be driven largely by CMV exposure.

The cohort comprised under 700 healthy bone marrow donors. Cohort members were all nominally healthy when sampled, although unrecorded immune exposures were likely present. The donor tested CMV seronegative, placing the donor among the 350 or so seronegative members of the cohort. A peripheral blood sample was collected from each donor, and TCR beta sequencing was performed on peripheral blood mononuclear cells. Genomic DNA extraction from the blood cell samples was performed with the Qiagen DNeasy Blood Extraction Kit. V is reduced by 0 bases and J by 0 bases, leaving a spacing of 12 bases between them. CDR1 and CDR2 were assigned from the germline V gene as SGHTA and FQGTGA. Its CDR3 holds 17 amino acids, cysteine through phenylalanine. Only the CDR3 DNA is retained, 51 bases long and in frame from the first base. Regarding this clone: This receptor's antigen is unknown. No much larger clone is present one base from it, and per-base qualities are unavailable.

The receptor library was made with the immunoSEQ multiplex PCR assay. For the multiplex PCR, a mixture combining 60 forward primers for TCR Vbeta segments and 13 reverse primers for TCR Jbeta segments was used. Amplification of the CDR3 region of rearranged TCR beta genes was performed with a multiplex PCR assay on genomic DNA. On the Illumina HiSeq System, the amplified TCR beta libraries were sequenced as 87-base-pair reads. The paper's processing steps were these. A later analysis tallied 80 million to 95 million unique TCR beta chains across the 550 to 850 repertoires, and approximately 9.9 million of those chains were shared by two or more donors. Raw reads were error-corrected and collapsed into unique sequences by a nearest-neighbor algorithm in which closely related sequences were merged to remove PCR and sequencing errors. Alignment of CDR3 sequences to IMGT reference sequences was used to assign V, D and J gene segments. For a sequence to be retained, a match of at least six nucleotides was required to both a V gene segment and a J gene segment. A rearrangement was called productive if the CDR3 had no stop codons and remained in frame with V and J, and every other rearrangement was called non-productive. Following IMGT convention, CDR3 was defined as the stretch from the second conserved V-encoded cysteine up to the conserved J-encoded phenylalanine. Sequences without an unambiguous match to a single V gene segment were excluded from the earlier analysis of approximately 560 of the donors. In an earlier analysis of a few hundred of the donors, a V segment was called functional when productive rearrangements were above 56.7%, and segregating when the standard deviation between donors exceeded 5%. To diagnose cytomegalovirus status from the catalog of TCR beta chain sequences, a statistical classification framework was built. In a later analysis, V and J genes were assigned by comparing TCR nucleotide sequences against IMGT/GENE-DB human TR gene sequences. A later analysis assigned CDR3 sequences and most-parsimonious VDJ recombination scenarios with the TCRdist pipeline. In a later analysis, every TCR beta chain was defined by the combination of its CDR3 amino acid sequence and its V-gene family, and reads without a unique V-gene family were dropped. A later analysis removed 500 to 600 highly shared, low-generation-probability nucleotide sequences to deal with suspected cross-contamination and a sequencing artifact. In a later analysis, a clonal expansion index for each public chain was calculated from normalized within-repertoire ranks of inferred template counts. A later analysis computed generation probabilities with a VDJ recombination model fitted to out-of-frame rearrangements, and checked the results against IGoR. In a later analysis, hypergeometric tests were used to score TCR-TCR, TCR-HLA and TCR-CMV co-occurrence, with a repertoire-size bias correction applied to TCR pairs. A later analysis estimated false discovery rates by permuting HLA or CMV assignments 20 times. In a later analysis, co-occurring TCRs were grouped using DBSCAN, and TCRdist sequence similarity was added for clustering within HLA-allele-positive subsets. For co-occurrence clustering, repertoires with fewer than 30,000 or more than 120,000 public chains were excluded, along with about five repertoires with anomalous nucleotide sharing. TCRdb retrieved this table from immuneACCESS and kept in-frame rearrangements only. Not all clones are present; in checked studies, unresolved V genes account for under half, and no reason is known for the remainder. Clone size and the V and J calls come from that table; the DNA yielded D and trimming. Recorded for this sample are just over 150,000 clones; around 80% of them occurred a single time. The top ten hold less than 2% of the sample.

This TCR came from a man younger than 35 in good health and CMV-seronegative. The chain is encoded by TRBV7-3 joined to TRBJ2-1; TRBD2 might be the D gene, on 5 matching bases. The sequenced sample consisted of PBMCs. For the CDR3, the sequence is CASSLTRAGLSYNEQFF. The bases read TGTGCCAGCAGCTTAACGCGGGCGGGTCTCTCCTACAATGAGCAGTTCTTC.